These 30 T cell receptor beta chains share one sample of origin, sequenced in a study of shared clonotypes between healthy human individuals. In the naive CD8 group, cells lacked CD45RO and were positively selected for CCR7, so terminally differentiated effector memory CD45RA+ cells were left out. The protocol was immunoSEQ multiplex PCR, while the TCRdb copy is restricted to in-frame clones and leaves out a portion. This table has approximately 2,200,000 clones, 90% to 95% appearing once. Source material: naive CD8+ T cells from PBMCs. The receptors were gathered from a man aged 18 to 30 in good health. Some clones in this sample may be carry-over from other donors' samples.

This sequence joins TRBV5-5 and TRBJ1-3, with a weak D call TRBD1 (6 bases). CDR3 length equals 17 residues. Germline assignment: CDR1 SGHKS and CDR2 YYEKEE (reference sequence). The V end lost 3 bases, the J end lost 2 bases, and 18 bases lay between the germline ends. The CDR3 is CASSSLRGGGAGNTIYF. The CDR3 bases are TGTGCCAGCAGCTCCCTGCGCGGGGGGGGCGCTGGAAACACCATATATTTT.

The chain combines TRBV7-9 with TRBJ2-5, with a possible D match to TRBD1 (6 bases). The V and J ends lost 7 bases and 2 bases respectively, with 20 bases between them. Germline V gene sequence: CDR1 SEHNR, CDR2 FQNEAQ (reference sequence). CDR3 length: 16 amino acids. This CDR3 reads CASTPPWGPLQETQYF. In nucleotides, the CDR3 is TGTGCCAGCACCCCTCCATGGGGGCCCCTTCAAGAGACCCAGTACTTC.

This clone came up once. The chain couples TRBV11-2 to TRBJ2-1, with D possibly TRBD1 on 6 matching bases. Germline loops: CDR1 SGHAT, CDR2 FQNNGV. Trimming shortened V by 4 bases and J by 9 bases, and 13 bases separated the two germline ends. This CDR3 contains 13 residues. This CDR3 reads CASSWGPGIEQFF. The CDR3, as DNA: TGTGCCAGCAGCTGGGGGCCGGGGATTGAGCAGTTCTTC.

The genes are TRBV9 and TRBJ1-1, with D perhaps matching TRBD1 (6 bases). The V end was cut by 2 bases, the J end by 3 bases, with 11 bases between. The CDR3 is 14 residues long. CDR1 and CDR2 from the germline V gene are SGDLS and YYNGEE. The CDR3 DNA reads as TGTGCCAGCAGCGTGTGGGAGGGGGACACTGAAGCTTTCTTT. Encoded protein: CASSVWEGDTEAFF.

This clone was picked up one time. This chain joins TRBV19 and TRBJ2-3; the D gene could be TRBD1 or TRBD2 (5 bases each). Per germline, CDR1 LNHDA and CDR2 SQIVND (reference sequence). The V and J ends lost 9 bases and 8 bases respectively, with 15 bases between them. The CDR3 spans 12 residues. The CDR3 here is CASQGPAGTQYF. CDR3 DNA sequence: TGTGCCAGCCAGGGCCCGGCGGGTACGCAGTATTTT. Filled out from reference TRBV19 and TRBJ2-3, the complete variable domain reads DGGITQSPKYLFRKEGQNVTLSCEQNLNHDAMYWYRQDPGQGLRLIYYSQIVNDFQKGDIAEGYSVSREKKESFPLTVTSAQKNPTAFYLCASQGPAGTQYFGPGTRLTVL.

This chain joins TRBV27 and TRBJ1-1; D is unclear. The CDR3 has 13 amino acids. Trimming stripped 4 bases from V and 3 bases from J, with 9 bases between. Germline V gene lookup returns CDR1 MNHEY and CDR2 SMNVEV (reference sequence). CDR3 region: CASSSLGDTEAFF. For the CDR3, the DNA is TGTGCCAGCAGTTCTCTGGGAGACACTGAAGCTTTCTTT.

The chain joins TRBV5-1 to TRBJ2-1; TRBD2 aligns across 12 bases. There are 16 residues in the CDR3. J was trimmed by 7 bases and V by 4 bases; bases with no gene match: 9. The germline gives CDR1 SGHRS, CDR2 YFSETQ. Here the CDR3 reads CASSPPTSGSRNEQFF. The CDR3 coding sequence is TGCGCCAGCAGCCCACCGACTAGCGGGAGCAGAAATGAGCAGTTCTTC.

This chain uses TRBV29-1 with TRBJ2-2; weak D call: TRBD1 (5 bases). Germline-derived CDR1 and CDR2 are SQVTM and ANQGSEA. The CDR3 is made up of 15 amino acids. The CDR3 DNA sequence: TGCTGCTCTACCGAAGGGGATCCGAACACCGGGGAGCTGTTTTTT. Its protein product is CCSTEGDPNTGELFF.

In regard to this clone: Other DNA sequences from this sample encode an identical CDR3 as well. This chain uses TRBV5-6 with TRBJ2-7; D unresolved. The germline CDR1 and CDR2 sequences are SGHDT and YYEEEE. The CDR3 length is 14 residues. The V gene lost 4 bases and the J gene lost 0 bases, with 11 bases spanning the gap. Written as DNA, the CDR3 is TGTGCCAGCAGCCCGGGTCGAAGCTCCTACGAGCAGTACTTC. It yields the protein CASSPGRSSYEQYF.

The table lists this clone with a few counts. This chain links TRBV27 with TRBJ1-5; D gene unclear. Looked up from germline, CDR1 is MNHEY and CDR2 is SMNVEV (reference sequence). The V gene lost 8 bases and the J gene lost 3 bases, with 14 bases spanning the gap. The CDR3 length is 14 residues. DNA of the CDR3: TGTGCCAGCGGAGACCGGATCCCCAATCAGCCCCAGCATTTT. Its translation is CASGDRIPNQPQHF.

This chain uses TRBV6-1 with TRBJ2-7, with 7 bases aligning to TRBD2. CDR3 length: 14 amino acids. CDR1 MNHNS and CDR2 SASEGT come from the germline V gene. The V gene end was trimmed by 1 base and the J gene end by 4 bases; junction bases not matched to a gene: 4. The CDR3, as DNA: TGTGCCAGCAGTGAAGTTCGACTAGCATACGAGCAGTACTTC. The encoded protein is CASSEVRLAYEQYF.

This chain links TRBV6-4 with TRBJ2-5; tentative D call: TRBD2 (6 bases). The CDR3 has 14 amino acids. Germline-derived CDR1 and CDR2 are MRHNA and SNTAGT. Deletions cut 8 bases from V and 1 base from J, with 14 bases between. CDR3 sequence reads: CASYREWLQETQYF. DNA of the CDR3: TGTGCCAGCTATCGGGAGTGGCTCCAAGAGACCCAGTACTTC.

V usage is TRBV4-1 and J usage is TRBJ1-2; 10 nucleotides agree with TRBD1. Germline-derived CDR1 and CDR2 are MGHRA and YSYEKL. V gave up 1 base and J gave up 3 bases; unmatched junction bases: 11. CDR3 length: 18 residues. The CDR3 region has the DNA TGCGCCAGCAGCCAAGTTCCCCCTGACAGGGGGCTTCACTATGGCTACACCTTC. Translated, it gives CASSQVPPDRGLHYGYTF.

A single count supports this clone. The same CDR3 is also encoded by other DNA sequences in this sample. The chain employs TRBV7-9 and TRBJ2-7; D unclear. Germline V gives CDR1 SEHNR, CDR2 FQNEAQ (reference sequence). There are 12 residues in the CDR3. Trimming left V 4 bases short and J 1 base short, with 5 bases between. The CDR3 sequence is CASSSVSYEQYF. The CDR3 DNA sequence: TGTGCCAGCAGCTCAGTGTCCTACGAGCAGTACTTC.

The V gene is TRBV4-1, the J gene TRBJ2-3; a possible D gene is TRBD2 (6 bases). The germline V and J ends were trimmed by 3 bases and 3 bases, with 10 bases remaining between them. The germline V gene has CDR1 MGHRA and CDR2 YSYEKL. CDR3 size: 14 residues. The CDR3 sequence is CASSHPGLTDTQYF. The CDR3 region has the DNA TGCGCCAGCAGCCATCCTGGACTAACAGATACGCAGTATTTT.

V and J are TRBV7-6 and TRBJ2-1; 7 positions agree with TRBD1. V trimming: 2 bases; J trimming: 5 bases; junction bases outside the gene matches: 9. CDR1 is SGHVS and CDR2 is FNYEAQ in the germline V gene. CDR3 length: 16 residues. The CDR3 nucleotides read TGTGCCAGCAGCTTAAGGGGGCAGGGGCGCAACAATGAGCAGTTCTTC. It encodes CASSLRGQGRNNEQFF.

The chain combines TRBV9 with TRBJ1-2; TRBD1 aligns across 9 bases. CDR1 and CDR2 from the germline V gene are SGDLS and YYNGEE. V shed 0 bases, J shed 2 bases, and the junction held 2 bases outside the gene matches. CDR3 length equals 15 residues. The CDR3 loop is CASSVDRGLNYGYTF. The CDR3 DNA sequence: TGTGCCAGCAGCGTAGACAGGGGGCTGAACTATGGCTACACCTTC.

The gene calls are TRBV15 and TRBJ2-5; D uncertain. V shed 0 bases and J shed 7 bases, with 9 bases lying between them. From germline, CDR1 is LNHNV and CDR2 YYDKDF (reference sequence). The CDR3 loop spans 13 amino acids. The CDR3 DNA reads TGTGCCACCAGCAGAGATCATCGTGGGACCCAGTACTTC. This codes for CATSRDHRGTQYF.

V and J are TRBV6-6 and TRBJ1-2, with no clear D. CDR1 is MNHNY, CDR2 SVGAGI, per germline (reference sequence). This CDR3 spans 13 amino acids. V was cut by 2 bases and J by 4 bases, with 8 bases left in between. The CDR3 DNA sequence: TGTGCCAGCAGTTACGCCCGCGCCTATGGCTACACCTTC. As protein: CASSYARAYGYTF.

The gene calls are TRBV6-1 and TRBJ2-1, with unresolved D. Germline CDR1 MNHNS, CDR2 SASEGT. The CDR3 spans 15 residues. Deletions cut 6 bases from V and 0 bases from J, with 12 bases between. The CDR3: CASSRGRTSYNEQFF. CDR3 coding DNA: TGTGCCAGCAGCCGCGGACGGACCTCCTACAATGAGCAGTTCTTC.

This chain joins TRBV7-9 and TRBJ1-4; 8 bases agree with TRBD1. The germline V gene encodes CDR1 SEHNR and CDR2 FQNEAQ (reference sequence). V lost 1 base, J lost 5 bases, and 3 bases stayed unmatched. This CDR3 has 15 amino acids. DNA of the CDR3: TGTGCCAGCAGCTTAGTCCGGGACAGGAATGAAAAACTGTTTTTT. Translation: CASSLVRDRNEKLFF.

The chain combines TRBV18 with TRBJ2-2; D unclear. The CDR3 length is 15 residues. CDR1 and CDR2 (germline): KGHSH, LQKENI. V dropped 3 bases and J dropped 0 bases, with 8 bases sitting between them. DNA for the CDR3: TGTGCCAGCTCACCGAGCAGATCGAACACCGGGGAGCTGTTTTTT. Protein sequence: CASSPSRSNTGELFF.

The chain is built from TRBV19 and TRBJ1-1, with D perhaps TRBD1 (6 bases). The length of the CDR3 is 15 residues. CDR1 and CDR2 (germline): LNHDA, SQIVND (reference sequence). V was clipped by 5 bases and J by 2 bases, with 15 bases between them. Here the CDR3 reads CASSGRQELNTEAFF. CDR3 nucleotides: TGTGCCAGTAGTGGCAGACAGGAACTCAACACTGAAGCTTTCTTT.

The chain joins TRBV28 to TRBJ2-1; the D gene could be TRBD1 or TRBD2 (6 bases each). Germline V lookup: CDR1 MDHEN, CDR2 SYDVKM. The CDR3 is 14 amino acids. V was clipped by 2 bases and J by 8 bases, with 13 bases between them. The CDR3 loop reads CASSLRGRWDEQFF. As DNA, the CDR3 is TGTGCCAGCAGTTTAAGGGGGAGGTGGGATGAGCAGTTCTTC.

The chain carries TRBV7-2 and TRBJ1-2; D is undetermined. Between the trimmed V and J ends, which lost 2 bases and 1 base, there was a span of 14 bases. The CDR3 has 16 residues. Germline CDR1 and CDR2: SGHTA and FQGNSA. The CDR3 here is CASSLSPQLHNYGYTF. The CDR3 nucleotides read TGTGCCAGCAGCTTAAGCCCCCAACTACATAACTATGGCTACACCTTC.

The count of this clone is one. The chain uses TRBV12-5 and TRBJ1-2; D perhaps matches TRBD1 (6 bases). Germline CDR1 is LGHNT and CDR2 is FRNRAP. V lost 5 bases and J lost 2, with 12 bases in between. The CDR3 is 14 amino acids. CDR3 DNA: TGTGCTAGTGGTCCATTACAGGGAAACTATGGCTACACCTTC. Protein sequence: CASGPLQGNYGYTF.

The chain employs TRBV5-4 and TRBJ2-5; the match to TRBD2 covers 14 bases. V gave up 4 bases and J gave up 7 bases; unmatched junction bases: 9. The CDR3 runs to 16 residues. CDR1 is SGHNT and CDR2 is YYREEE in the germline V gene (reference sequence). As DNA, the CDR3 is TGTGCCAGCAGCCCAGGACTAGCGGGAGGCCCGGGGACCCAGTACTTC. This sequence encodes CASSPGLAGGPGTQYF.

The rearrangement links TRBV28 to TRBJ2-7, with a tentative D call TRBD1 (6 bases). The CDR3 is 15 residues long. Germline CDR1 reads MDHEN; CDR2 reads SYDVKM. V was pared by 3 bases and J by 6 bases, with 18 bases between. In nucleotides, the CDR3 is TGTGCCAGCAGTTTTTACGCCACGCGGACAGCCGAGCAGTACTTC. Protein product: CASSFYATRTAEQYF.

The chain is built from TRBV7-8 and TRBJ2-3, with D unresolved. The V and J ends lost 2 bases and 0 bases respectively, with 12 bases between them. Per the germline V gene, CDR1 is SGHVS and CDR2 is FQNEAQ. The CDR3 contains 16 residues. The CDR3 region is CASSLLSGGSTDTQYF. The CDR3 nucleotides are TGTGCCAGCAGCTTACTATCCGGCGGCAGCACAGATACGCAGTATTTT.

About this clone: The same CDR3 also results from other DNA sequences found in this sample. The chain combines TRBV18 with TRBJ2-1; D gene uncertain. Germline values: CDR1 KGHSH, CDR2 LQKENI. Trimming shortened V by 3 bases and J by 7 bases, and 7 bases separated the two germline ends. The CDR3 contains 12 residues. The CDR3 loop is CASSPGANEQFF. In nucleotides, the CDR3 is TGTGCCAGCTCACCCGGCGCGAATGAGCAGTTCTTC.